This T cell receptor (beta chain) was obtained from a study of identical twins. Study-wide results and caveats: Weaker excess twin sharing was observed in beta out-of-frame sequences. Reduced insertions were recorded for abundant cord blood beta clonotypes, with no such pattern in memory repertoires.

About this clonotype itself: The antigen remains undetermined.

TCRdb processed the 5' RACE reads anew with MiXCR; each CDR3 protein has one entry. This sample has roughly 1.6 million distinct CDR3 sequences; 32% occur once, and the top ten carry approximately 0.29%. The CDR3 spans 18 residues. CDR1 MDHEN and CDR2 SYDVKM come from the germline V gene. Sequencing was performed on cord blood. The chain is built from TRBV28 and TRBJ2-1, with a weak D call TRBD2 (6 bases). The J call may be wrong; the DNA end is better matched by TRBJ2-7. This receptor was taken from a newborn girl in good health. CDR3 in DNA: TGTGCCAGCAGTGCCAATACCCTCTGGCGGGATCGGTACAATGAGCAGTACTTC. Translating gives CASSANTLWRDRYNEQYF.